This T cell receptor beta chain was sequenced in a study of blood T cell repertoires in COVID-19. Data came from immunoSEQ multiplex PCR; TCRdb stores just in-frame clones and leaves some out. The profile shows hundreds of thousands of clones, around 90% of them singletons. Trimming left V 1 base short and J 3 bases short, with 17 bases between. Germline loops: CDR1 KGHDR, CDR2 SFDVKD. This CDR3 comprises 17 residues. The TCR originated in a woman under 40 who had recovered from COVID-19. Source material: PBMCs or T cells enriched from blood (not recorded which). V gene TRBV24-1 combines with J gene TRBJ2-5, with D tentatively TRBD2 (7 bases). The CDR3 DNA sequence: TGTGCCACCAGTGATTTATCGGGGGGCGAGGGTAAAGAGACCCAGTACTTC. It specifies CATSDLSGGEGKETQYF.